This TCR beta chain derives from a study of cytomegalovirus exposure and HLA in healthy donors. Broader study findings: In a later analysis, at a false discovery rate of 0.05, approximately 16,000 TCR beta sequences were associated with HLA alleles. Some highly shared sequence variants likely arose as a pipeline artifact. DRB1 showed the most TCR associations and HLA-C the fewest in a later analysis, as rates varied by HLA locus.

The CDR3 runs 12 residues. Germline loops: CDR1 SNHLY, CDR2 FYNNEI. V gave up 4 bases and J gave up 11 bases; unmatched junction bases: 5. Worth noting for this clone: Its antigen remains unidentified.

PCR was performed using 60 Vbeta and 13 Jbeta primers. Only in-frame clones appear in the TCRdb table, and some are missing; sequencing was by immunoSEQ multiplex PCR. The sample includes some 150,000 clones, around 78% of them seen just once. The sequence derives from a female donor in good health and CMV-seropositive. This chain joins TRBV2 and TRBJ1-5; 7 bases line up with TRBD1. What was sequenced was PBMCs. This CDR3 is CASSVYRGTQHF. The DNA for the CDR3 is TGTGCCAGCAGTGTCTACAGGGGTACCCAGCATTTT.